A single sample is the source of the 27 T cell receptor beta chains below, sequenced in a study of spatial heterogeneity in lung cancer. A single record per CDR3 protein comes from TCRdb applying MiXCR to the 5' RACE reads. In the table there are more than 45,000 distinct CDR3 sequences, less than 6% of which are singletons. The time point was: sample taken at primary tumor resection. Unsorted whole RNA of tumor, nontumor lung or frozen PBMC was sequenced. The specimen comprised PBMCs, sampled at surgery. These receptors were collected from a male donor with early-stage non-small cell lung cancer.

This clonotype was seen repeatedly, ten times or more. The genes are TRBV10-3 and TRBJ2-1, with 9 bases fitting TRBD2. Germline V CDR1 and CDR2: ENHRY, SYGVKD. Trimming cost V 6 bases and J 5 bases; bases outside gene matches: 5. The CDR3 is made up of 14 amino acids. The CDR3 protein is CAIRIAGDDNEQFF. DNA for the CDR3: TGTGCCATCAGGATAGCGGGAGATGACAATGAGCAGTTCTTC.

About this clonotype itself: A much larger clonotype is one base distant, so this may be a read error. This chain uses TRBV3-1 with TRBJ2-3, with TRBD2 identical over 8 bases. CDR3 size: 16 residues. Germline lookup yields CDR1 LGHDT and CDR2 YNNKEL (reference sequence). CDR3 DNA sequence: TGTGCCGGCAGCCAAATAGCGGGACTTACCACAGATACGCAGTATTTT. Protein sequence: CAGSQIAGLTTDTQYF.

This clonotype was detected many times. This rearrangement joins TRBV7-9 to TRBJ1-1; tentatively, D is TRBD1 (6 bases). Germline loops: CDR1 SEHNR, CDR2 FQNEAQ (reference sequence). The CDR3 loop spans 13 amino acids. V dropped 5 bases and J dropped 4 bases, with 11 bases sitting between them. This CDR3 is CASSAQGSTEAFF. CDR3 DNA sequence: TGTGCCAGCAGCGCTCAGGGGTCCACTGAAGCTTTCTTT.

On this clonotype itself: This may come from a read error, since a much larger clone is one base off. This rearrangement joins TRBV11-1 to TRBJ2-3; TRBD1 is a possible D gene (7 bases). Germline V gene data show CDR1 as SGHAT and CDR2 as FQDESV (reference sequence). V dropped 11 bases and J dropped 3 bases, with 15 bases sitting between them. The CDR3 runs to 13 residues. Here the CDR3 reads CAGSRGVTDTQYF. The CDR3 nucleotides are TGTGCCGGAAGCAGGGGGGTGACAGATACGCAGTATTTT.

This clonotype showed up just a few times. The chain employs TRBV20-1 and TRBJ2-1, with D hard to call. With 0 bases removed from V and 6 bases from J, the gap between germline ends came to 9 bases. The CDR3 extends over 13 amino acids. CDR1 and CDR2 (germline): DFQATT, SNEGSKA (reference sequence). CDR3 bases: TGCAGTGCTAGAGACCCGGGCGTCAATGAGCAGTTCTTC. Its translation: CSARDPGVNEQFF.

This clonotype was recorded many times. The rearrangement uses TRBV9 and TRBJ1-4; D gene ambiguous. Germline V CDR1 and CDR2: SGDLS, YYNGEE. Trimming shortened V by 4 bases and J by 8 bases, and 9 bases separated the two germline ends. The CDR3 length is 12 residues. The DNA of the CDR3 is TGTGCCAGCAGCCGAGATAACGAAAAACTGTTTTTT. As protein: CASSRDNEKLFF.

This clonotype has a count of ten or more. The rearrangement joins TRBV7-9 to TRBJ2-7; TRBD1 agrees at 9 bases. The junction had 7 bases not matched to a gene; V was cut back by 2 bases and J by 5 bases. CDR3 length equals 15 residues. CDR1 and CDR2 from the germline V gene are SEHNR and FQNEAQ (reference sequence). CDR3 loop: CASSLPGQGKDEQYF. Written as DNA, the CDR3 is TGTGCCAGCAGCTTACCCGGACAGGGGAAGGACGAGCAGTACTTC. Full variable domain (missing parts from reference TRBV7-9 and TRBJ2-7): DTGVSQNPRHKITKRGQNVTFRCDPISEHNRLYWYRQTLGQGPEFLTYFQNEAQLEKSRLLSDRFSAERPKGSFSTLEIQRTEQGDSAMYLCASSLPGQGKDEQYFGPGTRLTVT.

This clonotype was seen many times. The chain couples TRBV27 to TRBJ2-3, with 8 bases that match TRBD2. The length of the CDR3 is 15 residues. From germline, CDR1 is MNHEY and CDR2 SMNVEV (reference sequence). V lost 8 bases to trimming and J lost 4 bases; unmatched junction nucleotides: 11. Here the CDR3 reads CASLAGLARPDTQYF. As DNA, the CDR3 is TGTGCCAGCTTGGCTGGACTAGCCCGCCCAGATACGCAGTATTTT.

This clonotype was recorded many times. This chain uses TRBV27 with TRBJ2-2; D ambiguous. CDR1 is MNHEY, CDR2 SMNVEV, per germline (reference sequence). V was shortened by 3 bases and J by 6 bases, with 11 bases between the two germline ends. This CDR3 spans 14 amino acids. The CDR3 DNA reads TGTGCCAGCAGTTTTACAGTTCCCCCCGGGGAGCTGTTTTTT. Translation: CASSFTVPPGELFF.

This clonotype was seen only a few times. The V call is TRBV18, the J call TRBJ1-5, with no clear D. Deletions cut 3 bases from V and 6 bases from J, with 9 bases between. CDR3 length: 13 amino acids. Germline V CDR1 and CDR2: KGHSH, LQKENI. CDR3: CASSPPSGQPQHF. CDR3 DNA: TGTGCCAGCTCACCCCCGTCTGGTCAGCCCCAGCATTTT.

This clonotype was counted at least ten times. The CDR3: CASSLGLRVGNEQFF. CDR3 DNA sequence: TGTGCCAGCAGTTTGGGGCTTCGGGTCGGCAATGAGCAGTTCTTC. The J gene is TRBJ2-1, the V gene TRBV28; tentative D call: TRBD1 (5 bases). The germline V and J ends were trimmed by 3 bases and 6 bases, with 15 bases remaining between them. The CDR3 runs to 15 residues. Germline V gene lookup returns CDR1 MDHEN and CDR2 SYDVKM.

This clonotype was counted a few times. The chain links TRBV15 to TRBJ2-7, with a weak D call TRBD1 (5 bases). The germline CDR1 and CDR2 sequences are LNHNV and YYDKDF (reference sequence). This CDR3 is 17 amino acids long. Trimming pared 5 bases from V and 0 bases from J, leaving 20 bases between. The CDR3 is CATSPLRSRAGSYEQYF. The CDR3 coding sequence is TGTGCCACCAGCCCGCTTCGATCCAGGGCTGGCTCCTACGAGCAGTACTTC. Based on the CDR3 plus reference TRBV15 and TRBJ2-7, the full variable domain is DAMVIQNPRYQVTQFGKPVTLSCSQTLNHNVMYWYQQKSSQAPKLLFHYYDKDFNNEADTPDNFQSRRPNTSFCFLDIRSPGLGDTAMYLCATSPLRSRAGSYEQYFGPGTRLTVT.

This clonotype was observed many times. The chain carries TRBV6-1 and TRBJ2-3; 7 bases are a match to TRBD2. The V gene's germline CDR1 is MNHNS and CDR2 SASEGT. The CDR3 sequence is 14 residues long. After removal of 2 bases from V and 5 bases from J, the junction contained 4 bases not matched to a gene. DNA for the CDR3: TGTGCCAGCAGTGAACTGGGAGGGAGAGATACGCAGTATTTT. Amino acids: CASSELGGRDTQYF.

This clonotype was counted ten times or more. DNA for the CDR3: TGCAGCGTTGGAGTGGGTAGCGGGAGCACAGATACGCAGTATTTT. Residues: CSVGVGSGSTDTQYF. This chain links TRBV29-1 with TRBJ2-3, with TRBD2 matching over 7 bases. The germline CDR1 and CDR2 sequences are SQVTM and ANQGSEA. CDR3 length: 15 amino acids. The V segment lost 4 bases and the J segment 0 bases; nucleotides outside the gene matches: 7.

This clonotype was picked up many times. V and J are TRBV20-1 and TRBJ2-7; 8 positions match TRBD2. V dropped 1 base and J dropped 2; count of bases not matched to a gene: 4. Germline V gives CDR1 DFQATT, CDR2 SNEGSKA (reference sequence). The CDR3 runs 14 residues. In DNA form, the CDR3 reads TGCAGTGCTAGAGGGGTAGCGGGACCCTACGAGCAGTACTTC. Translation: CSARGVAGPYEQYF.

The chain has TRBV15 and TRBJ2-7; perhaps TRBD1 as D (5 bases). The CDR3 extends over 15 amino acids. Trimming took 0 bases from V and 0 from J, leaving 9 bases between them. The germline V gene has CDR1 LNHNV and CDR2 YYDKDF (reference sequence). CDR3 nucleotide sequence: TGTGCCACCAGCAGAGATCCAACAGGCTCCTACGAGCAGTACTTC. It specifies CATSRDPTGSYEQYF.

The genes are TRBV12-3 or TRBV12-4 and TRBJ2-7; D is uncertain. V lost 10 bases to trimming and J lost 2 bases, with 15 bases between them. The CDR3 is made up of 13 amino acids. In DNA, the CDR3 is TGTGCCACCACCAGGAGCCCCGCCTACGAGCAGTACTTC. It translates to CATTRSPAYEQYF.

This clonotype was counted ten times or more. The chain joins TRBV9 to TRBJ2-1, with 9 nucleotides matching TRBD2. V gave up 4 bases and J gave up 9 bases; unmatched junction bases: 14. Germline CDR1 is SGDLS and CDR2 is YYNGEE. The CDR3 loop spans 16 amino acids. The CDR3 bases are TGTGCCAGCAGCTTCCGATTCGCGGGAGGGCCGGGTGAGCAGTTCTTC. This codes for CASSFRFAGGPGEQFF.

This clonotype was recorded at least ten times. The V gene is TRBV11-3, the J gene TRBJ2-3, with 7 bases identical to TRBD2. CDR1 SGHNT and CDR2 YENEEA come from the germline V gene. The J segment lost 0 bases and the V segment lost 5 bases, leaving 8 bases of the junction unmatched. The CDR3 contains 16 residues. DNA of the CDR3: TGTGCCAGCAGCAGGGACCCTAGCGGTAGCACAGATACGCAGTATTTT. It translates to CASSRDPSGSTDTQYF.

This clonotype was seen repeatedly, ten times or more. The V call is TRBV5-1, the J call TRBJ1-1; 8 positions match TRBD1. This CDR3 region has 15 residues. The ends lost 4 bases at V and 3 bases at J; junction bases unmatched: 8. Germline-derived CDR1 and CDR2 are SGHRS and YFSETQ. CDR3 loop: CASSRYGQGDTEAFF. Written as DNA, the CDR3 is TGCGCCAGCAGCCGATACGGACAGGGCGACACTGAAGCTTTCTTT.

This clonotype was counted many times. CDR3 loop: CASSLRTSGTGTGELFF. The CDR3 DNA sequence: TGTGCCAGCAGCCTGAGGACTAGCGGGACCGGCACCGGGGAGCTGTTTTTT. The J gene is TRBJ2-2, the V gene TRBV7-9; 12 bases fit TRBD2. The germline CDR1 and CDR2 sequences are SEHNR and FQNEAQ (reference sequence). CDR3 length: 17 residues. V gave up 5 bases and J gave up 4 bases; unmatched junction bases: 8.

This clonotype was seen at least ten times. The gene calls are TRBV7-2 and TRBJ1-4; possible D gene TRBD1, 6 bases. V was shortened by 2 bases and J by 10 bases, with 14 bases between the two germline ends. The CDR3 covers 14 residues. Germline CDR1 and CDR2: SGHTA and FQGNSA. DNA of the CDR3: TGTGCCAGCAGCTTACGGGAGGGGGATGGAAAACTGTTTTTT. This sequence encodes CASSLREGDGKLFF.

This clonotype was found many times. In DNA, the CDR3 is TGTGCCAGCAGTTCTCGGACCGGAGAGACCCAGTACTTC. Its protein is CASSSRTGETQYF. The chain recombines TRBV6-2 or TRBV6-3 with TRBJ2-5; no clear D gene. Looked up from germline, CDR1 is MNHEY and CDR2 is SVGEGT. The germline V and J ends were trimmed by 4 bases and 4 bases, with 10 bases remaining between them. The CDR3 is 13 residues long.

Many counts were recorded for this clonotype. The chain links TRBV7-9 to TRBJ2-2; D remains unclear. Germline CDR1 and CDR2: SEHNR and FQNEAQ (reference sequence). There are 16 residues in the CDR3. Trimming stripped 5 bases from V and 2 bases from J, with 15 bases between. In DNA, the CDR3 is TGTGCCAGCAGCCCCACGACCCCAGCCAACACCGGGGAGCTGTTTTTT. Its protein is CASSPTTPANTGELFF.

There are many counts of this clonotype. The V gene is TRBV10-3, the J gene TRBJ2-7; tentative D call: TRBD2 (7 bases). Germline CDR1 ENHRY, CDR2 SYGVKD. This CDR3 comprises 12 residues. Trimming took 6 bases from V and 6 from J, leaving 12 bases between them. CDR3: CAISPRGGEQYF. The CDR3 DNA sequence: TGTGCCATCAGCCCAAGGGGGGGCGAGCAGTACTTC.

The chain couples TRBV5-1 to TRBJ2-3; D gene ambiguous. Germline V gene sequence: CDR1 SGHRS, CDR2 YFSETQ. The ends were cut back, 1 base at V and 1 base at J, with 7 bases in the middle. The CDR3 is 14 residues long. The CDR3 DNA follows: TGCGCCAGCAGCTTGAACCTCGGCACAGATACGCAGTATTTT. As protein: CASSLNLGTDTQYF.

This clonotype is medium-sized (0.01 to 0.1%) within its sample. The CDR3 DNA is TGTGCCAGCAGCCCGCGGACAGGGGCCACAGATACGCAGTATTTT. Translating it yields CASSPRTGATDTQYF. The rearrangement joins TRBV7-2 to TRBJ2-3; 9 positions agree with TRBD1. CDR3 size: 15 residues. V shed 5 bases, J shed 2 bases, and the junction held 5 bases outside the gene matches. Germline CDR1 SGHTA, CDR2 FQGNSA.